This T cell receptor (beta chain) is drawn from a study of tumor-infiltrating lymphocytes in localized non-small cell lung cancer. Study in general: Resected tumor was paired with non-adjacent uninvolved lung from the same patient. Study-wide results and caveats: TCRbeta sequencing showed higher T cell infiltration in tumors than uninvolved lung. Only some patients had TCR sequencing, depending on available tissue. T-cell fraction did not differ between immunotypes IM1 and IM2.

The CDR3 has 15 residues. Germline V gene sequence: CDR1 SGHTA, CDR2 FQGNSA. The V and J ends lost 1 base and 4 bases respectively, with 12 bases between them. The repertoire was sequenced with immunoSEQ multiplex PCR; TCRdb's copy has only in-frame clones and lacks some. The sample contains around 13,000 clones, approximately 81% of which appear only once. Of note for this clone: What it binds is not known.

The TCR was taken from a human donor with non-small cell lung cancer. Sequencing was performed on uninvolved lung tissue not adjacent to the tumor. V gene TRBV7-2 combines with J gene TRBJ2-3; D is possibly TRBD2 (6 bases). Here the CDR3 reads CASSLDGSQADTQYF. The CDR3 nucleotides read TGTGCCAGCAGCTTAGACGGGAGCCAGGCAGATACGCAGTATTTT.